The clone carrying this TCR beta chain showed up just once. Its antigen is not identified. The CDR3 is 15 amino acids. Germline V CDR1 and CDR2: SGHNT, YYREEE (reference sequence). V shed 2 bases, J shed 8 bases, and the junction held 4 bases outside the gene matches. This sample was included in a study of vaccination and CD4 T cells after COVID-19. Regarding treatment: approximately nine-day PBMC culture with coronavirus spike peptide pools or control peptides (ViraFEST assay). An unexposed donor provided the CD4+ T cells, which were collected before the COVID-19 pandemic (2011-2018). PBMCs, plated at around 1.9 million per well, were grown in the presence of around 11 IU/ml IL-2 and around 10 ug/ml peptide pools. Once obtained from cultured CD4+ T cells, the DNA was sequenced using the Oncomine TCR Beta short-read assay. Cultures of CD4+ T cells served as the source for extracting genomic DNA. TCRdb ran MiXCR on the PCR reads and lists one entry per CDR3 protein. The repertoire includes around 9,000 distinct CDR3 sequences, around 34% of them detected once, and approximately 20% sits in the top ten.

This TCR was sampled from a human donor in good health. The chain joins TRBV5-4 to TRBJ2-1; 13 bases match TRBD2. Input material: CD4+ T cells from blood, cultured in vitro. CDR3 sequence (DNA): TGTGCCAGCAGCTTCGGACTAGCGGGAGTGGATGAGCAGTTCTTC. Amino acids: CASSFGLAGVDEQFF.